This T cell receptor (beta chain) originates from a study of blood T cells in healthy people across ages. Each sample yielded at least 6 million isolated PBMCs. Next came a second PCR, run for about 6 to 12 cycles, which used a sample-barcoded 5' primer along with a J-beta primer mix. TCRdb re-analysed the 5' RACE reads in MiXCR, keeping a single row per CDR3 protein. The table lists some 670,000 distinct CDR3 sequences, more than 45% of them singletons. This CDR3 region has 16 residues. V gave up 0 bases and J gave up 2 bases; unmatched junction bases: 4. The germline CDR1 and CDR2 sequences are SGHTA and FQGNSA.

The sample was blood. The TCR sequence derives from an elderly woman in good health. V usage is TRBV7-2 and J usage is TRBJ2-3; 8 positions agree with TRBD2. The CDR3 here is CASSLALAGLTDTQYF. CDR3 DNA sequence: TGTGCCAGCAGCTTAGCATTAGCGGGGCTCACAGATACGCAGTATTTT. Full variable domain (outside the CDR3, taken from reference TRBV7-2 and TRBJ2-3): GAGVSQSPSNKVTEKGKDVELRCDPISGHTALYWYRQSLGQGLEFLIYFQGNSAPDKSGLPSDRFSAERTGGSVSTLTIQRTQQEDSAVYLCASSLALAGLTDTQYFGPGTRLTVL.